This T cell receptor beta chain was profiled in a study of neoadjuvant anti-PD-1 for oral cavity cancer. Study as a whole: Patients without progression got a fourth dose around day 43.

The table lists this clone with a few counts. Looked up from germline, CDR1 is ENHRY and CDR2 is SYGVKD. V lost 4 bases, J lost 1 base, and 15 bases stayed unmatched. This CDR3 has 21 amino acids. TCRdb's table, derived via immunoSEQ multiplex PCR, lists solely in-frame clones and lacks some. Here the sample spans under 2,500 clones, 59% being singletons. Time point of the sample: after neoadjuvant nivolumab, at surgical resection. The chain recombines TRBV10-3 with TRBJ2-5; 16 positions match TRBD2. The sequencing here drew on tumor tissue, taken after nivolumab (anti-PD-1) treatment. This clonotype originated in a person aged 35-79 years with oral cavity squamous cell carcinoma. As DNA, the CDR3 is TGTGCCATCAGTGGAGAACCCACGGGGACTAGCGGGAGGGCCCCCCAAGAGACCCAGTACTTC. As protein: CAISGEPTGTSGRAPQETQYF.